These 18 T cell receptor beta chains came from one sample sequenced in a study of T cells in Graves' hyperthyroidism and ophthalmopathy. Authors of the study amplified TCR beta CDR3 regions from RNA transcripts. Researchers ran a first-round RT-PCR on the TCR CDR3 using the HTBI primer set. TCRdb ran MiXCR on the multiplex PCR reads and lists one entry per CDR3 protein. The table includes 80,000 to 100,000 distinct CDR3 sequences, 35% to 45% detected once. The sequenced sample consisted of peripheral blood or thyroid tissue (not recorded which). These receptors all stem from a woman under 40 with Graves' hyperthyroidism.

By share, this clonotype ranks as medium-sized. This chain joins TRBV11-2 and TRBJ2-2; D unresolved. Germline V CDR1 and CDR2: SGHAT, FQNNGV. CDR3 length: 13 residues. With 1 base removed from V and 4 bases from J, the gap between germline ends came to 4 bases. CDR3 nucleotide sequence: TGTGCCAGCAGCTTAGGGACCACCGGGGAGCTGTTTTTT. It translates to CASSLGTTGELFF.

The table lists this clonotype with many counts. This rearrangement joins TRBV28 to TRBJ1-1, with D possibly matching TRBD1 (5 bases). This CDR3 is 12 amino acids long. The V end was cut by 3 bases, the J end by 6 bases, with 8 bases between. In germline, CDR1 is MDHEN, CDR2 SYDVKM. The CDR3: CASSFPRAEAFF. The CDR3 DNA is TGTGCCAGCAGTTTCCCCAGGGCTGAAGCTTTCTTT.

V and J are TRBV12-3 or TRBV12-4 and TRBJ2-1, with D unresolved. CDR3 length: 11 amino acids. V lost 4 bases and J lost 6, with 4 bases in between. The CDR3 DNA is TGTGCCAGCAGTTCGGCCAATGAGCAGTTCTTC. It encodes CASSSANEQFF.

This clonotype was counted many times. The CDR3 here is CASSTGTGGSYGYTF. DNA for the CDR3: TGTGCCAGCAGCACCGGGACAGGGGGTTCCTATGGCTACACCTTC. The chain combines TRBV9 with TRBJ1-2; 11 positions agree with TRBD1. The CDR3 runs to 15 residues. CDR1 and CDR2 (germline): SGDLS, YYNGEE. With V trimmed by 4 bases and J by 4 bases, 6 bases remained unmatched.

This clonotype was counted many times. The rearrangement uses TRBV10-3 and TRBJ2-2; D not certain. CDR1 and CDR2 (germline): ENHRY, SYGVKD. V shed 7 bases and J shed 2 bases, with 5 bases lying between them. The CDR3 covers 12 residues. The CDR3 here is CAITTNTGELFF. In DNA, the CDR3 is TGTGCCATCACCACTAACACCGGGGAGCTGTTTTTT.

In its sample, this clonotype was seen many times. The chain is built from TRBV7-9 and TRBJ1-3; TRBD1 might be the D (5 bases). This CDR3 spans 17 amino acids. Between the trimmed V and J ends, which lost 0 bases and 0 bases, there was a span of 12 bases. The germline gives CDR1 SEHNR, CDR2 FQNEAQ (reference sequence). The CDR3 here is CASSLAVTVSSGNTIYF. The CDR3 bases are TGTGCCAGCAGCTTAGCGGTGACAGTCAGCTCTGGAAACACCATATATTTT.

This rearrangement joins TRBV24-1 to TRBJ1-1; 10 nucleotides match TRBD1. Germline CDR1 and CDR2: KGHDR and SFDVKD. V dropped 4 bases and J dropped 5; count of bases not matched to a gene: 9. The CDR3 is 16 residues long. CDR3 in DNA: TGTGCCACCAGTGAGGCCGCGACAGGGGGCGCGACTGAAGCTTTCTTT. It translates to CATSEAATGGATEAFF.

This clonotype was seen at least ten times. The rearrangement uses TRBV7-9 and TRBJ1-2; D is uncertain. V was trimmed by 2 bases and J by 6 bases, leaving 10 bases between them. Germline values: CDR1 SEHNR, CDR2 FQNEAQ (reference sequence). The CDR3 length is 13 residues. CDR3 protein: CASSLLASDGYTF. As DNA, the CDR3 is TGTGCCAGCAGCTTACTGGCGAGCGATGGCTACACCTTC.

This clonotype was detected only once. The genes are TRBV15 and TRBJ1-5; a weak D match, TRBD1 (5 bases). V was trimmed by 1 base and J by 5 bases, leaving 15 bases between them. The germline gives CDR1 LNHNV, CDR2 YYDKDF (reference sequence). The CDR3 length is 16 residues. CDR3 residues: CATSRGGAGLYQPQHF. CDR3 nucleotide sequence: TGTGCCACCAGCAGAGGAGGGGCAGGACTCTATCAGCCCCAGCATTTT. The variable domain in full, completed from reference TRBV15 and TRBJ1-5, reads DAMVIQNPRYQVTQFGKPVTLSCSQTLNHNVMYWYQQKSSQAPKLLFHYYDKDFNNEADTPDNFQSRRPNTSFCFLDIRSPGLGDTAMYLCATSRGGAGLYQPQHFGDGTRLSIL.

This clonotype has a count of ten or more. This chain joins TRBV20-1 and TRBJ1-1; D gene unclear. Per the germline V gene, CDR1 is DFQATT and CDR2 is SNEGSKA (reference sequence). The CDR3 runs 13 residues. V was cut by 0 bases and J by 5 bases, with 10 bases left in between. The CDR3 coding sequence is TGCAGTGCTAGAGATTCCGGGGTAACTGAAGCTTTCTTT. It codes for CSARDSGVTEAFF.

This clonotype was found many times. An end of the junction differs from the germline gene, which may be a read error. The chain links TRBV10-3 to TRBJ1-2; 8 nucleotides agree with TRBD1. The CDR3 covers 13 residues. Germline V gene data show CDR1 as ENHRY and CDR2 as SYGVKD. CDR3 in DNA: TGTGCCACGACGTGGGGACAGGCGGAGCGCTACACTTTC. This translates into CATTWGQAERYTF.

This clonotype was seen only a few times. The genes are TRBV12-3 or TRBV12-4 and TRBJ2-3, with D unclear. CDR3 length equals 17 residues. V lost 9 bases and J lost 0, with 22 bases in between. CDR3 DNA sequence: TGTGCCAGTCCTTCGGAGTCCGATTCAAGTAGCACAGATACGCAGTATTTT. Amino acids: CASPSESDSSSTDTQYF.

The rearrangement joins TRBV10-1 to TRBJ1-1; D uncertain. V was shortened by 4 bases and J by 10 bases, with 19 bases between the two germline ends. This CDR3 has 14 amino acids. The V gene's germline CDR1 is WNHNN and CDR2 SYGVQD (reference sequence). The CDR3 is CASSGVREGGVAFF. The CDR3 DNA reads as TGCGCCAGCAGTGGGGTCCGTGAGGGCGGAGTAGCTTTCTTT.

In this sample, this clonotype turned up many times. The chain uses TRBV7-8 and TRBJ1-2; D remains ambiguous. The germline V gene has CDR1 SGHVS and CDR2 FQNEAQ. This CDR3 region has 14 residues. Trimming pared 3 bases from V and 7 bases from J, leaving 15 bases between. The CDR3 DNA is TGTGCCAGCAGCTTTGGCACAACCTCGCTTGGCTACACCTTC. This gives the protein CASSFGTTSLGYTF. Full variable domain (rest looked up from reference TRBV7-8 and TRBJ1-2): GAGVSQSPRYKVAKRGQDVALRCDPISGHVSLFWYQQALGQGPEFLTYFQNEAQLDKSGLPSDRFFAERPEGSVSTLKIQRTQQEDSAVYLCASSFGTTSLGYTFGSGTRLTVV.

This clonotype was seen repeatedly, ten times or more. This rearrangement joins TRBV7-2 to TRBJ2-2; D not certain. Germline assignment: CDR1 SGHTA and CDR2 FQGNSA. This CDR3 has 12 residues. Deletions cut 5 bases from V and 6 bases from J, with 7 bases between. The CDR3 reads CASSPLAGELFF. CDR3 coding DNA: TGTGCCAGCAGCCCGTTGGCCGGGGAGCTGTTTTTT. Supplemented by reference TRBV7-2 and TRBJ2-2, the full variable domain reads GAGVSQSPSNKVTEKGKDVELRCDPISGHTALYWYRQSLGQGLEFLIYFQGNSAPDKSGLPSDRFSAERTGGSVSTLTIQRTQQEDSAVYLCASSPLAGELFFGEGSRLTVL.

Comment on this clonotype: This may stem from a read error, because a much larger clone lies one nucleotide away. The chain uses TRBV10-3 and TRBJ1-2; possible D gene TRBD1, 5 bases. The CDR3 extends over 16 amino acids. Germline CDR1 and CDR2: ENHRY and SYGVKD. This CDR3 is CASSYLNRGFKGGYTF. CDR3 nucleotides: TGTGCCAGCAGTTACCTAAACCGGGGCTTCAAGGGTGGCTACACCTTC.

This clonotype was counted many times. V is TRBV3-1 and J is TRBJ1-5; D unclear. CDR1 and CDR2 from the germline V gene are LGHDT and YNNKEL (reference sequence). The CDR3 spans 15 residues. With 0 bases removed from V and 7 bases from J, the gap between germline ends came to 13 bases. CDR3 protein: CASSQEPGNWQPQHF. The CDR3 DNA sequence: TGTGCCAGCAGCCAAGAGCCGGGAAATTGGCAGCCCCAGCATTTT.

This clonotype rates as medium-sized. V gene TRBV10-3 combines with J gene TRBJ1-1; tentative D call: TRBD1 (5 bases). This CDR3 is built from 15 residues. The germline V and J ends were trimmed by 4 bases and 1 base, with 13 bases remaining between them. Germline loops: CDR1 ENHRY, CDR2 SYGVKD. The CDR3 spells CAISAMGQQNTEAFF. CDR3 in DNA: TGTGCCATCAGTGCTATGGGGCAGCAGAACACTGAAGCTTTCTTT.